Shown below are 2 T cell receptor beta chains from a single sample sequenced in a study of cytomegalovirus exposure and HLA in healthy donors. Using immunoSEQ multiplex PCR, the repertoire was profiled, and TCRdb retains in-frame clones only, with some absent. Of 90,000 or so clones detected, about 85% appear once; the ten largest clones hold 20% to 25%. Sequenced sample: PBMCs. These receptors all stem from a man aged 18 to 29 in good health and CMV-seropositive.

This chain links TRBV4-1 with TRBJ2-7, with 9 bases fitting TRBD2. V trimming: 0 bases; J trimming: 3 bases; junction bases outside the gene matches: 9. Germline V gives CDR1 MGHRA, CDR2 YSYEKL. There are 17 residues in the CDR3. The CDR3 nucleotides are TGCGCCAGCAGCCAAGATATCGGCGGGAGGGATTTCTACGAGCAGTACTTC. Translating it yields CASSQDIGGRDFYEQYF.

The chain has TRBV19 and TRBJ1-5; unclear D gene. Germline assignment: CDR1 LNHDA and CDR2 SQIVND (reference sequence). The CDR3 is 16 residues long. The ends were cut back, 2 bases at V and 5 bases at J, with 16 bases in the middle. CDR3 amino acids: CASSIKEGTWHQPQHF. The CDR3 DNA reads TGTGCCAGTAGTATAAAGGAGGGAACTTGGCATCAGCCCCAGCATTTT.